This T cell receptor (beta chain) was captured by sequencing in a study of blood T cell repertoires in COVID-19 (TCRdb year 2020). General notes on the study: The collaborator samples originated in the United States, Italy and Spain and spanned the acute and convalescent phases of COVID-19. The material from the prospective study consisted of cDNA or gDNA derived from T cells, B-cell-depleted T cells, or PBMCs. Subjects who had been exposed to COVID-19, were actively infected with it, or had recovered from it provided the deeply sampled blood TCRbeta repertoires that made up the dataset. The repertoires were made available in a free public database intended to serve as a resource for research on the immune response to SARS-CoV-2. Samples were obtained from the ongoing ImmuneRACE study (first 160 participants) and from 1,254 subjects provided by 6 global collaborators. Sample metadata almost always included a de-identified subject ID, COVID-19 status, age in years and sex. Where available, HLA class I and class II types were obtained from metadata supplied by the sample provider rather than from assay-based typing. The paper's findings and limits, for the study overall: The amount of clinical and demographic metadata varied by source and participant and was provided uncurated.

Details on this clone: What antigen it recognizes has not been identified. No quality values exist for individual bases; no much larger clone is one base distant.

The collaborating institutions used their own protocols to collect whole blood in K2EDTA tubes. For TCRbeta analysis, collaborators shipped samples as frozen whole blood, isolated PBMCs, or DNA extracted from either of those sample types. The immunoSEQ Assay, a bias-controlled multiplex PCR, was used to amplify TCRbeta CDR3 regions from genomic DNA. On the authors' methods: Nucleated cell counts per sample were estimated from amplification of reference gene primers within the assay. To quantify the absolute abundance of each unique TCRbeta CDR3 rearrangement, sequence reads were collapsed and filtered. For each sample, productive Simpson clonality was calculated as the square root of Simpson's diversity index across productive rearrangements. The table comes from immuneACCESS by way of TCRdb, which keeps in-frame sequences with V and J called. Part of the clones is missing from these tables; in studies checked, under half for an unresolved V gene and the rest for unknown reasons. The V and J calls and clone size were taken over from that table, and D and trimming were inferred from the DNA. In all, the sample holds 150,000 to 200,000 clones, and approximately 90% of those were seen once. Jointly, the top ten make up 5% to 6.5% of the sample.

V is pared back by 6 bases and J by 3 bases, with 12 bases lying between the germline termini. Including cysteine and phenylalanine, the CDR3 has 15 amino acids. This entry keeps only the CDR3 DNA: 45 bases, framed from base 1. The germline V gene specifies KGHSH as CDR1 and LQKENI as CDR2. Rearrangement joined TRBV18 to TRBJ1-6; the D gene is not confidently resolved. This sequence was found in a man in his forties with active or convalescent COVID-19. What was sequenced was peripheral blood. In nucleotide form, the sequence is TGTGCCAGCTCCTTAGAGGCCGGCTATAATTCACCCCTCCACTTT. Its coded protein is CASSLEAGYNSPLHF.